This T cell receptor (beta chain) was captured in a study of T cell changes during pregnancy in multiple sclerosis. Libraries were prepared by immunoSEQ multiplex PCR; TCRdb keeps only in-frame clonotypes and omits some of them. The table includes over 7,000 clones, about 90% detected once. The CDR3 has 14 amino acids. Germline V gene data show CDR1 as GTSNPN and CDR2 as SVGIG (reference sequence). Trimming removed 3 bases from V and 6 bases from J; junction bases left unmatched: 6. The rearrangement joins TRBV30 to TRBJ2-3; 10 bases are a match to TRBD2. The source was CD8+ T cells from peripheral blood mononuclear cells, collected in the first trimester of pregnancy. The receptor was isolated from a female donor in good health, enrolled as a control in a pregnancy study. The chain's CDR3 is CAWRRLAGFDTQYF. Written as DNA, the CDR3 is TGTGCCTGGAGACGACTAGCGGGTTTCGATACGCAGTATTTT.